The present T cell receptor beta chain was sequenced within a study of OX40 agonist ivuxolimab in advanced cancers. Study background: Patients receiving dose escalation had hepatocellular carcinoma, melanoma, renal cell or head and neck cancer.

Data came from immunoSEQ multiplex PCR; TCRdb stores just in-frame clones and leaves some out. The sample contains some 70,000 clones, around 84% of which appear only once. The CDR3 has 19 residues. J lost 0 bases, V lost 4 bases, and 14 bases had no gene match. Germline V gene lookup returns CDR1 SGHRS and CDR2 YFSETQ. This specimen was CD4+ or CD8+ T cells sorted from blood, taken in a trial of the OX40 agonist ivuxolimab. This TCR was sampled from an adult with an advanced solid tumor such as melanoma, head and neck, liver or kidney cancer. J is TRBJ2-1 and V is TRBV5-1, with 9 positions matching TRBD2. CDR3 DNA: TGCGCCAGCAGCACCCGACGAGCGGGGGGCTACAGCTCCTACAATGAGCAGTTCTTC. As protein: CASSTRRAGGYSSYNEQFF.